The next 18 T cell receptor beta chains were all read from a single sample in a study of CD8 T cells in Susac syndrome (dated by TCRdb to between 2019 and 2020). The library came from the immunoSEQ multiplex PCR assay. RNA was extracted using the RNeasy kit, and about 0.5 to 1 ug of the RNA was reverse transcribed with random hexamers. Clones were called with MiXCR by TCRdb after fastp trimmed the public reads at Q25, and only in-frame beta chains were retained. CDR3 protein duplicates are merged, each entry listing the most common genes and DNA. For this sample the table gives 210,000 or so distinct CDR3 sequences, of which roughly 90% were detected only once. Less than 0.15% of the sample is held by the ten biggest clonotypes. Sequencing input: CD8+ T cells from PBMCs. These receptors were collected from a human donor with multiple sclerosis.

The CDR3 sequence is CASSYSPGTGVGYTF. Written as DNA, the CDR3 is TGTGCCAGCAGTTACTCCCCCGGGACAGGGGTTGGCTACACCTTC. The V gene is TRBV6-2 or TRBV6-3, the J gene TRBJ1-2, with TRBD1 matching 10 bases. The trim removed 0 bases at V and 7 bases at J, leaving 5 bases unmatched. CDR1 MNHEY and CDR2 SVGEGT come from the germline V gene. CDR3 length equals 15 residues.

This chain connects TRBV2 to TRBJ1-5; weak D call: TRBD1 (6 bases). V shed 6 bases and J shed 0 bases, with 18 bases lying between them. This CDR3 has 17 residues. Germline V gives CDR1 SNHLY, CDR2 FYNNEI. The CDR3 region has the DNA TGTGCCAGCAGAGCCCTACAGGGTGGGTATAGCAATCAGCCCCAGCATTTT. Amino acid sequence: CASRALQGGYSNQPQHF.

The J gene is TRBJ2-7, the V gene TRBV5-1; TRBD2 matches 8 bases. The ends lost 4 bases at V and 5 bases at J; junction bases unmatched: 8. Germline V gives CDR1 SGHRS, CDR2 YFSETQ. The CDR3 is made up of 14 amino acids. The CDR3 nucleotides read TGCGCCAGCAGCCCGGGAGGGCAGGGTAACGAGCAGTACTTC. Its translation: CASSPGGQGNEQYF. The variable domain in full, completed from reference TRBV5-1 and TRBJ2-7, reads KAGVTQTPRYLIKTRGQQVTLSCSPISGHRSVSWYQQTPGQGLQFLFEYFSETQRNKGNFPGRFSGRQFSNSRSEMNVSTLELGDSALYLCASSPGGQGNEQYFGPGTRLTVT.

The genes are TRBV9 and TRBJ2-5; 7 bases agree with TRBD2. The length of the CDR3 is 14 residues. Germline values: CDR1 SGDLS, CDR2 YYNGEE. J gave up 2 bases and V 2 bases, and 3 bases lay outside the gene matches. DNA for the CDR3: TGTGCCAGCAGCGTCGATAGCGGGCAAGAGACCCAGTACTTC. Its protein product is CASSVDSGQETQYF.

This clonotype was counted once. The rearrangement uses TRBV9 and TRBJ2-1; 8 bases are a match to TRBD2. The CDR3 extends over 15 amino acids. Germline CDR1 is SGDLS and CDR2 is YYNGEE. Trimming cost V 4 bases and J 6 bases; bases outside gene matches: 9. In DNA form, the CDR3 reads TGTGCCAGCAGCCTAGGACTAGCCCTACCCAATGAGCAGTTCTTC. This gives the protein CASSLGLALPNEQFF.

Here the CDR3 reads CASSFGLAANNEQFF. In DNA form, the CDR3 reads TGTGCCAGCAGCTTTGGACTAGCGGCCAACAATGAGCAGTTCTTC. The rearrangement uses TRBV5-6 and TRBJ2-1; 10 nucleotides agree with TRBD2. Germline-derived CDR1 and CDR2 are SGHDT and YYEEEE. The CDR3 covers 15 residues. J gave up 5 bases and V 2 bases, and 4 bases lay outside the gene matches.

This chain links TRBV19 with TRBJ1-5; no firm D call. Trimming shortened V by 2 bases and J by 7 bases, and 9 bases separated the two germline ends. CDR1 and CDR2 from the germline V gene are LNHDA and SQIVND (reference sequence). CDR3 length equals 13 residues. CDR3 sequence reads: CASSISGFQPQHF. The CDR3 DNA reads TGTGCCAGTAGTATATCTGGGTTCCAGCCCCAGCATTTT.

The chain has TRBV7-2 and TRBJ2-7; D is unresolved. The V end was cut by 2 bases, the J end by 6 bases, with 20 bases between. Germline assignment: CDR1 SGHTA and CDR2 FQGNSA. This CDR3 is built from 16 residues. The CDR3 region has the DNA TGTGCCAGCAGCTTAAAGTGGTCTGAGCACCCTGGCGAGCAGTACTTC. Its protein is CASSLKWSEHPGEQYF.

This chain joins TRBV27 and TRBJ1-1; D call uncertain. The CDR3 contains 13 residues. CDR1 and CDR2 from the germline V gene are MNHEY and SMNVEV (reference sequence). Deletions cut 4 bases from V and 8 bases from J, with 14 bases between. The CDR3, as DNA: TGTGCCAGCAGTTCTGTAGCGTATACGGAAGCTTTCTTT. Protein: CASSSVAYTEAFF.

This clonotype was observed a single time. V and J are TRBV3-1 and TRBJ2-6, with D unresolved. The CDR3 is 17 residues long. Trimming shortened V by 0 bases and J by 3 bases, and 12 bases separated the two germline ends. Germline V gives CDR1 LGHDT, CDR2 YNNKEL (reference sequence). Here the CDR3 reads CASSQDFWRDGANVLTF. CDR3 DNA sequence: TGTGCCAGCAGCCAAGACTTCTGGAGAGATGGGGCCAACGTCCTGACTTTC.

The chain joins TRBV13 to TRBJ1-2, with a tentative D call TRBD1 (5 bases). The CDR3 covers 15 residues. Looked up from germline, CDR1 is PRHDT and CDR2 is FYEKMQ (reference sequence). V lost 0 bases and J lost 6, with 14 bases in between. This CDR3 reads CASSLGLTGQNGYTF. As DNA, the CDR3 is TGTGCCAGCAGCTTAGGCCTAACGGGGCAGAATGGCTACACCTTC.

The rearrangement joins TRBV13 to TRBJ1-6; perhaps TRBD1 as D (6 bases). This CDR3 has 13 residues. The V end lost 0 bases, the J end lost 14 bases, and 11 bases lay between the germline ends. Germline V lookup: CDR1 PRHDT, CDR2 FYEKMQ (reference sequence). The CDR3 bases are TGTGCCAGCAGCTTAGGACAGGGAAGAACCCTCCACTTT. This codes for CASSLGQGRTLHF.

With regard to this clonotype: At one end, the junction sequence differs from germline, possibly due to a read error. This chain connects TRBV2 to TRBJ1-2; no definite D call. CDR1 SNHLY and CDR2 FYNNEI come from the germline V gene. The CDR3 extends over 13 amino acids. CDR3 sequence reads: CASGDGTNYGYTF. DNA of the CDR3: TGTGCCAGCGGTGACGGAACTAACTATGGCTACACCTTC.

V gene TRBV19 combines with J gene TRBJ2-1; D uncertain. V was trimmed by 3 bases and J by 4 bases, leaving 19 bases between them. Germline CDR1 LNHDA, CDR2 SQIVND (reference sequence). The CDR3 loop spans 17 amino acids. CDR3 residues: CASSITPTEPPYNEQFF. The CDR3 DNA sequence: TGTGCCAGTAGTATTACCCCTACCGAGCCGCCGTACAATGAGCAGTTCTTC.

J is TRBJ1-2 and V is TRBV27; 11 bases fit TRBD1. Germline CDR1 is MNHEY and CDR2 is SMNVEV (reference sequence). The CDR3 extends over 17 amino acids. J lost 5 bases, V lost 4 bases, and 12 bases had no gene match. The CDR3 region is CASSSWTGGAGPYGYTF. The CDR3 bases are TGTGCCAGCAGTTCGTGGACAGGGGGCGCCGGTCCGTATGGCTACACCTTC.

This chain connects TRBV27 to TRBJ2-2, with 7 bases matching TRBD1. The CDR3 contains 14 residues. The J segment lost 5 bases and the V segment lost 7 bases, leaving 7 bases of the junction unmatched. Germline values: CDR1 MNHEY, CDR2 SMNVEV (reference sequence). The DNA for the CDR3 is TGTGCCAGCACCCCAGGGGGATGGACCGGGGAGCTGTTTTTT. Protein: CASTPGGWTGELFF.

The chain has TRBV3-1 and TRBJ2-5; D ambiguous. Germline CDR1 LGHDT, CDR2 YNNKEL (reference sequence). Between the trimmed V and J ends, which lost 0 bases and 5 bases, there was a span of 10 bases. The CDR3 totals 14 residues. The CDR3 DNA follows: TGTGCCAGCAGCCAAGAGGCGCGCACGGAGACCCAGTACTTC. Translating it yields CASSQEARTETQYF.

This clonotype showed up just once. This chain uses TRBV30 with TRBJ1-3; 8 bases are a match to TRBD1. The CDR3 is 14 residues long. Per germline, CDR1 GTSNPN and CDR2 SVGIG (reference sequence). Trimming cost V 0 bases and J 8 bases; bases outside gene matches: 6. CDR3 DNA sequence: TGTGCCTGGAGTGTACCGGGACAGGTAGACACCATATATTTT. Amino acids: CAWSVPGQVDTIYF.